A selection of T cell receptor beta chains follows, all from one sample in a study of metastatic and nonmetastatic thyroid tumors. With MiXCR, TCRdb called clones anew from the PCR reads. Counted here are approximately 74,000 clones, more than 13% occurring once; the ten biggest clones make up approximately 7%. Specimen: blood. Receptors were obtained from a male donor with papillary thyroid cancer or a benign thyroid nodule (not recorded which). Some clones in this sample may be carry-over from other donors' samples. Both conserved end residues are part of each CDR3. D genes are given only for firm matches. For some rows the clone size is stated as once, few or many, or as a class when expanded; others skip it.

many,NA,TRBJ1-1,TRBV4-3,CASSRGPQGVGTEAFF,TGCGCCAGCAGCCGGGGGCCTCAGGGAGTAGGAACTGAAGCTTTCTTT
few,TRBD2,TRBJ2-1,TRBV12-3/TRBV12-4,CASGSGGAYNEQFF,TGTGCCAGCGGTAGCGGGGGGGCATACAATGAGCAGTTCTTC
few,TRBD2,TRBJ2-5,TRBV3-1,CASSQDITERELGETQYF,TGTGCCAGCAGCCAAGATATCACCGAGCGGGAGTTAGGAGAGACCCAGTACTTC
NA,NA,TRBJ1-4,TRBV20-1,CSARVGGWTNEKLFF,TGCAGTGCTAGGGTCGGGGGGTGGACTAATGAAAAACTGTTTTTT
many,NA,TRBJ1-6,TRBV28,CASSSGFATPLHF,TGTGCCAGCAGTTCAGGCTTTGCGACACCCCTCCACTTT
many,TRBD2,TRBJ2-3,TRBV9,CASSVEAGVAMTQYF,TGTGCCAGCAGCGTAGAAGCGGGAGTCGCCATGACGCAGTATTTT
NA,NA,TRBJ2-1,TRBV20-1,CSARLDSGYPDENEQFF,TGCAGTGCTAGATTAGACTCAGGGTATCCAGACGAGAATGAGCAGTTCTTC
many,TRBD1,TRBJ1-1,TRBV30,CAQGQGSNTEAFF,TGTGCCCAGGGACAGGGATCGAACACTGAAGCTTTCTTT
many,NA,TRBJ1-4,TRBV28,CASSYRLNNEKLFF,TGTGCCAGCAGTTACCGACTTAATAATGAAAAACTGTTTTTT
few,TRBD2,TRBJ2-2,TRBV10-3,CAISPEPVGLAGAGELFF,TGTGCCATCAGTCCTGAACCGGTTGGACTAGCGGGTGCCGGGGAGCTGTTTTTT
few,NA,TRBJ2-2,TRBV6-1,CASRPLAYFTGELFF,TGTGCCAGTAGGCCGCTAGCGTACTTTACCGGGGAGCTGTTTTTT
NA,TRBD1,TRBJ1-1,TRBV11-2,CASSSRTGADTEAFF,TGTGCCAGCAGCTCCCGGACAGGGGCGGACACTGAAGCTTTCTTT
many,TRBD1,TRBJ1-2,TRBV7-9,CASSPTGNNYGYTF,TGTGCCAGCAGCCCGACAGGGAATAACTATGGCTACACCTTC
NA,NA,TRBJ1-5,TRBV20-1,CSATPWGDNQPQHF,TGCAGTGCTACCCCTTGGGGGGACAATCAGCCCCAGCATTTT
NA,NA,TRBJ2-7,TRBV7-9,CASSSQGWEQYF,TGTGCCAGCAGCTCACAGGGATGGGAGCAGTACTTC
many,NA,TRBJ2-3,TRBV3-1,CASTASTDTQYF,TGTGCCAGCACCGCTAGCACAGATACGCAGTATTTT
many,TRBD1,TRBJ2-7,TRBV6-1,CASRRDRYSYEQYF,TGTGCCAGCAGAAGGGACAGGTACTCCTACGAGCAGTACTTC